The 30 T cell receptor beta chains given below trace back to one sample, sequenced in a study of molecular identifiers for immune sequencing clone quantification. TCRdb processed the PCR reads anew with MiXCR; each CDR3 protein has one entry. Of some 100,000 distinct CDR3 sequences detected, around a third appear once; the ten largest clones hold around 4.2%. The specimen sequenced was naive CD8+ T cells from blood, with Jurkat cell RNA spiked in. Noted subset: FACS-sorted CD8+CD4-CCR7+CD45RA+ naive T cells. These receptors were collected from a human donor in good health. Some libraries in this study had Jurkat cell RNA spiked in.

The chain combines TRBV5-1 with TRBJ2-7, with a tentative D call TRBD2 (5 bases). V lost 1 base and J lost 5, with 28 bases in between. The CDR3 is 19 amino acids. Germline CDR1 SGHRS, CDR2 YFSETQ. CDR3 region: CASSLSVLGGLNQPNEQYF. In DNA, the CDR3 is TGCGCCAGCAGCTTGTCTGTTCTAGGCGGACTCAACCAGCCCAACGAGCAGTACTTC.

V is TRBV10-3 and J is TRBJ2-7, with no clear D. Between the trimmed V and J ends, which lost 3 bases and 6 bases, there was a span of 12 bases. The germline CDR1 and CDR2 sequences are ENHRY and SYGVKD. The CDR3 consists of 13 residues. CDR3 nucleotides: TGTGCCATCAGTGATTCTTTATCGTTCGAGCAGTACTTC. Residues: CAISDSLSFEQYF.

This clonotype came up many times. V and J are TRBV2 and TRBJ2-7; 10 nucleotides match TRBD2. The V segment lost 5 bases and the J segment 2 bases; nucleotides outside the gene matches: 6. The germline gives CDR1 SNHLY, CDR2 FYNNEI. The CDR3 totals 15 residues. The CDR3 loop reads CASSNRLAGTYEQYF. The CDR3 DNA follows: TGTGCCAGCAGTAATAGACTAGCGGGCACCTACGAGCAGTACTTC.

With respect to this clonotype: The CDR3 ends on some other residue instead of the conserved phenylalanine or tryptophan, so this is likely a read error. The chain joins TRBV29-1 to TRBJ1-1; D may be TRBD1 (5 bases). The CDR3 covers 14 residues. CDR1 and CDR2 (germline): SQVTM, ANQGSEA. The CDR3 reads CSGLGGRVDTAAFC. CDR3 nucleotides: TGCAGCGGTCTGGGAGGCAGGGTTGACACTGCAGCTTTCTGT.

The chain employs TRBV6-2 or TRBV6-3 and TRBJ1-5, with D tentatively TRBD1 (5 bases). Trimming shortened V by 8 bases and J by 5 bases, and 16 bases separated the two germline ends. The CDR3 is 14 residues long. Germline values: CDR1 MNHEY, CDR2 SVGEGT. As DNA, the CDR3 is TGTGCCAGCGAGGGGTTACAAGTCGATCAGCCCCAGCATTTT. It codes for CASEGLQVDQPQHF.

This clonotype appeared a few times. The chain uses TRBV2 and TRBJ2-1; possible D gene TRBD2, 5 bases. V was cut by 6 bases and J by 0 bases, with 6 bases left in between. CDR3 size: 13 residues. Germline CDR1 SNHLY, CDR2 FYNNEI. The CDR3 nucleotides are TGTGCCAGCAGGGGGAGCTCCTACAATGAGCAGTTCTTC. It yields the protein CASRGSSYNEQFF.

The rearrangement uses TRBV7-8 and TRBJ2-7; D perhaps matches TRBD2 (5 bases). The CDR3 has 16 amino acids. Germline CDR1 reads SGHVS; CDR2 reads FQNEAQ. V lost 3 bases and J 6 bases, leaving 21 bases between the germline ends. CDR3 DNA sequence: TGTGCCAGCAGCTTTTCTAGCCCGATGGGATTCTTCGAGCAGTACTTC. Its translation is CASSFSSPMGFFEQYF.

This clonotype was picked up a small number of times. CDR3 nucleotides: TGTGCCAGCAGTTTATCCACAGGCAGCACAGATACGCAGTATTTT. Translation gives CASSLSTGSTDTQYF. The chain links TRBV28 to TRBJ2-3; weak D call: TRBD1 (5 bases). CDR1 and CDR2 (germline): MDHEN, SYDVKM. Trimming took off 1 base at V and 0 bases at J, with 8 bases between the two ends. The CDR3 spans 15 residues. The full variable domain, in which reference TRBV28 and TRBJ2-3 provide the parts outside the CDR3, is DVKVTQSSRYLVKRTGEKVFLECVQDMDHENMFWYRQDPGLGLRLIYFSYDVKMKEKGDIPEGYSVSREKKERFSLILESASTNQTSMYLCASSLSTGSTDTQYFGPGTRLTVL.

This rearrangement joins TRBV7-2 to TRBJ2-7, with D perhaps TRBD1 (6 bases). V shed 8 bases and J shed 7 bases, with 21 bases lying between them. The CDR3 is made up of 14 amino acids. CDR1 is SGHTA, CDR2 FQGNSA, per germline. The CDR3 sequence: CASGPGQAAKEQYF. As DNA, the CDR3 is TGTGCCAGCGGCCCGGGACAAGCGGCAAAGGAGCAGTACTTC.

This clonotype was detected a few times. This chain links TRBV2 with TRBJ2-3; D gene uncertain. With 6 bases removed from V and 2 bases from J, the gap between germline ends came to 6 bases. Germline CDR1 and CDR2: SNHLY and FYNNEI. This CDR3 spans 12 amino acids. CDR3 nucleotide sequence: TGTGCCAGCAGGACCTACACAGATACGCAGTATTTT. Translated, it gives CASRTYTDTQYF.

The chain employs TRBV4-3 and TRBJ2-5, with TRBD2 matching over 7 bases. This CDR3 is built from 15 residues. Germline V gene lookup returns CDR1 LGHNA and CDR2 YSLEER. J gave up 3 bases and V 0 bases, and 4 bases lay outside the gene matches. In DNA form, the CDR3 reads TGCGCCAGCAGCCAAGACCTCGGGACTAAAGAGACCCAGTACTTC. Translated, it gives CASSQDLGTKETQYF.

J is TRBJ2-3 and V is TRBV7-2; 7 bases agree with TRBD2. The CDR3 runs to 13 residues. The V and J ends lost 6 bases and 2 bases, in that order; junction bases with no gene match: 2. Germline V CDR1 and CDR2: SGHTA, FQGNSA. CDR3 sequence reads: CASRGGYTDTQYF. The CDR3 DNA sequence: TGTGCCAGCAGGGGAGGGTACACAGATACGCAGTATTTT. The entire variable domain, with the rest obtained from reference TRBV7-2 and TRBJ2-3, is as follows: GAGVSQSPSNKVTEKGKDVELRCDPISGHTALYWYRQSLGQGLEFLIYFQGNSAPDKSGLPSDRFSAERTGGSVSTLTIQRTQQEDSAVYLCASRGGYTDTQYFGPGTRLTVL.

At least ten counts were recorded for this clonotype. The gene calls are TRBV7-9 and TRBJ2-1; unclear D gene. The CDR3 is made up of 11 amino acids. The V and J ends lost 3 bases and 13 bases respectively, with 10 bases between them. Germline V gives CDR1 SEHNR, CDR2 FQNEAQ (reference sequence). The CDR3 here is CASSLVADQFF. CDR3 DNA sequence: TGTGCCAGCAGCTTGGTCGCGGACCAGTTCTTC.

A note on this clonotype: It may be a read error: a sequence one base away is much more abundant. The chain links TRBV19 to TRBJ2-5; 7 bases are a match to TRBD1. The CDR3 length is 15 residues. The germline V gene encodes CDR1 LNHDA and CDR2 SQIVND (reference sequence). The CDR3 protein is CACSMWTGSKETQYF. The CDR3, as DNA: TGTGCCTGTAGTATGTGGACAGGTAGCAAAGAGACCCAGTACTTC.

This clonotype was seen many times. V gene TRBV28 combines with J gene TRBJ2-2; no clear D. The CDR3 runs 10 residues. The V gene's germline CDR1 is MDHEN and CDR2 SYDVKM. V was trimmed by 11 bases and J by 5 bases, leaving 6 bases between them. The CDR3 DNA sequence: TGTGCCGAAAGGACCGGGGAGCTGTTTTTT. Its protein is CAERTGELFF.

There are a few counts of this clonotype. The CDR3: CASSVAANQPQHF. The CDR3 bases are TGTGCCAGCAGCGTAGCCGCTAATCAGCCCCAGCATTTT. The chain uses TRBV9 and TRBJ1-5; D gene uncertain. The CDR3 runs to 13 residues. Trimming cost V 0 bases and J 4 bases, with 5 bases left between them. Per the germline V gene, CDR1 is SGDLS and CDR2 is YYNGEE. Using reference TRBV9 and TRBJ1-5 for the parts outside the CDR3, the full variable domain is DSGVTQTPKHLITATGQRVTLRCSPRSGDLSVYWYQQSLDQGLQFLIQYYNGEERAKGNILERFSAQQFPDLHSELNLSSLELGDSALYFCASSVAANQPQHFGDGTRLSIL.

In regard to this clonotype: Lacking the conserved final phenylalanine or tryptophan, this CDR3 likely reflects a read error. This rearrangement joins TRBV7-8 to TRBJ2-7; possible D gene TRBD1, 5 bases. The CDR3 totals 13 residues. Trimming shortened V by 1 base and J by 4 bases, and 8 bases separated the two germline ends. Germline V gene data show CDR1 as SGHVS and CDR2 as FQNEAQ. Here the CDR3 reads CASSLGQKYEQYL. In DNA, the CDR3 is TGTGCCAGCAGCTTAGGACAGAAATACGAGCAGTACCTC.

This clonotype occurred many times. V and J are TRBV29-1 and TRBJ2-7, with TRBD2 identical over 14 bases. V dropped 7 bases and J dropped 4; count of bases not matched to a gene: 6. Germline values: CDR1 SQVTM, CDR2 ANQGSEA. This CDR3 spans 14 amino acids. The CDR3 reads CSAAGTSGRYEQYF. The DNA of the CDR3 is TGCAGCGCGGCAGGGACTAGCGGGAGATACGAGCAGTACTTC.

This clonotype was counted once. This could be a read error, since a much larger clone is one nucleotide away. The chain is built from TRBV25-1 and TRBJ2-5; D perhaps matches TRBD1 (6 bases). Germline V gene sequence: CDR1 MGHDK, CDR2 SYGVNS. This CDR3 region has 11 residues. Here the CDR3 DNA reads TGTGCCAGCAGTGTACCCAGGGGCCTAAACTTC. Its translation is CASSVPRGLNF.

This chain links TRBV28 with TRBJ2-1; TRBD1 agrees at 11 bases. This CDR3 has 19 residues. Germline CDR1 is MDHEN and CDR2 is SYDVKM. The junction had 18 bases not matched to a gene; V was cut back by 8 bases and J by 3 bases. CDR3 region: CASWSGTGGMGGSYNEQFF. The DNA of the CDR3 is TGTGCCAGCTGGAGCGGGACAGGGGGTATGGGCGGGAGCTACAATGAGCAGTTCTTC.

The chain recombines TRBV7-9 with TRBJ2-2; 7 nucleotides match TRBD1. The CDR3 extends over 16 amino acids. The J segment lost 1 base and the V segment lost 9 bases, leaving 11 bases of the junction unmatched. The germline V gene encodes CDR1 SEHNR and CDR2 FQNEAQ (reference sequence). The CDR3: CASPIPGQRNTGELFF. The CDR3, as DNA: TGTGCCAGTCCTATTCCGGGACAGAGGAACACCGGGGAGCTGTTTTTT. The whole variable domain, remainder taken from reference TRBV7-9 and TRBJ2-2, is DTGVSQNPRHKITKRGQNVTFRCDPISEHNRLYWYRQTLGQGPEFLTYFQNEAQLEKSRLLSDRFSAERPKGSFSTLEIQRTEQGDSAMYLCASPIPGQRNTGELFFGEGSRLTVL.

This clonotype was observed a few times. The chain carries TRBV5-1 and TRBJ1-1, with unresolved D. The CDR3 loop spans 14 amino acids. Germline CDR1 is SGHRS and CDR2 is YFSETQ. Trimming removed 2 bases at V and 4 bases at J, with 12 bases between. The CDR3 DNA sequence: TGCGCCAGCAGCTTAGCGGGGTTGGGCACTGAAGCTTTCTTT. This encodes CASSLAGLGTEAFF.

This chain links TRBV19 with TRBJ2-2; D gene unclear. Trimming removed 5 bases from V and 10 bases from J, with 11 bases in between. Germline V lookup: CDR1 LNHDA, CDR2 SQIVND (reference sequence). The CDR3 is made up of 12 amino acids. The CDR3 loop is CASSLGPMELFF. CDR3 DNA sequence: TGTGCCAGTAGTCTTGGGCCAATGGAGCTGTTTTTT.

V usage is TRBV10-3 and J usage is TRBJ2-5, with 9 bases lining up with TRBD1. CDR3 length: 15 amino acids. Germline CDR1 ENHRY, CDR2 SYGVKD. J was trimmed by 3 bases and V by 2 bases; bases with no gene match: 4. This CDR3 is CAISEGTGLEETQYF. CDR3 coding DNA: TGTGCCATCAGTGAGGGGACAGGGTTAGAAGAGACCCAGTACTTC.

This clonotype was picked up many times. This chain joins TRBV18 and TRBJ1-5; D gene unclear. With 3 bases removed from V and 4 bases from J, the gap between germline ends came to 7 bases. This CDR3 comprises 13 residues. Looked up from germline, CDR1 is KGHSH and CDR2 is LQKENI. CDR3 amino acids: CASSPDGNQPQHF. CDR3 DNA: TGTGCCAGCTCACCGGACGGAAATCAGCCCCAGCATTTT. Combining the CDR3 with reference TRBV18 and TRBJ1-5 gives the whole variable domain NAGVMQNPRHLVRRRGQEARLRCSPMKGHSHVYWYRQLPEEGLKFMVYLQKENIIDESGMPKERFSAEFPKEGPSILRIQQVVRGDSAAYFCASSPDGNQPQHFGDGTRLSIL.

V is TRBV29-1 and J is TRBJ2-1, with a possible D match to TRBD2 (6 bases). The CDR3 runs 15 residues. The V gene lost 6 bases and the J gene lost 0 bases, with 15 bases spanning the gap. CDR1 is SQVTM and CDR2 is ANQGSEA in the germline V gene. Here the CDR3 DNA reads TGCAGCGTAGTGGGACTGTTAAGCTCCTACAATGAGCAGTTCTTC. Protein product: CSVVGLLSSYNEQFF.

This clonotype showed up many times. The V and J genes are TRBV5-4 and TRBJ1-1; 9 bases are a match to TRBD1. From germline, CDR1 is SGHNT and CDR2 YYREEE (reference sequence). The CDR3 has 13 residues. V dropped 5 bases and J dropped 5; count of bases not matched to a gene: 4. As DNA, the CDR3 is TGTGCCAGCAGGGGACAGGGAGGAACTGAAGCTTTCTTT. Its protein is CASRGQGGTEAFF.

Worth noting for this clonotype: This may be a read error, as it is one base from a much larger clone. CDR3 in DNA: TGTGCCAGCAGCTTGGAGATGGGGACCTACGAGCAGTACTTC. Translated: CASSLEMGTYEQYF. This chain connects TRBV5-8 to TRBJ2-7; unclear D gene. The CDR3 is 14 residues long. Trimming took 0 bases from V and 2 from J, leaving 9 bases between them. CDR1 is SGHTS, CDR2 YDEGEE, per germline.

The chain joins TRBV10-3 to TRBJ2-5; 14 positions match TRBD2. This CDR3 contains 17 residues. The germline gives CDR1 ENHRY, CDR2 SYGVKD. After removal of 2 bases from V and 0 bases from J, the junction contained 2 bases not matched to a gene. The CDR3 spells CAISEPGLAGDQETQYF. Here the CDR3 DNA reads TGTGCCATCAGTGAGCCGGGACTAGCGGGAGACCAAGAGACCCAGTACTTC.

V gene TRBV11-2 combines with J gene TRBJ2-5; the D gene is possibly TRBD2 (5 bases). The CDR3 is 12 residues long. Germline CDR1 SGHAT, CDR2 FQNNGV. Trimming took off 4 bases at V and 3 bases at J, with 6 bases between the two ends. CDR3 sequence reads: CASSSAEETQYF. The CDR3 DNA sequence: TGTGCCAGCAGCTCAGCGGAAGAGACCCAGTACTTC.